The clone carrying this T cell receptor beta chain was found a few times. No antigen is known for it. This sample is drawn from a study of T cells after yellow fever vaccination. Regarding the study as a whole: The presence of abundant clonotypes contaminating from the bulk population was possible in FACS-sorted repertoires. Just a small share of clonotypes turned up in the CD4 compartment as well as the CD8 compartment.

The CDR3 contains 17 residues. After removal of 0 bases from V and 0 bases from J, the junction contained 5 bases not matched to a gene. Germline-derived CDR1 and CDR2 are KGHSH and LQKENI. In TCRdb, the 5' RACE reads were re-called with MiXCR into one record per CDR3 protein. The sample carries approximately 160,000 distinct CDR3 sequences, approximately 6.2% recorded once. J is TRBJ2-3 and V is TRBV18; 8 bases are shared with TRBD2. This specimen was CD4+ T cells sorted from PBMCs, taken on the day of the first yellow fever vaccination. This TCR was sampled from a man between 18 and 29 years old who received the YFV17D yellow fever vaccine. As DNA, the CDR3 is TGTGCCAGCTCACCACCGACCGGGGGGGCGAGCACAGATACGCAGTATTTT. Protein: CASSPPTGGASTDTQYF.